Listed below are T cell receptor beta chains from one sample, sequenced in a study of cytomegalovirus exposure and HLA in healthy donors. Here immunoSEQ multiplex PCR was the method, and the copy in TCRdb shows in-frame clones only, minus some. Recorded here are 35,000 to 50,000 clones; the top ten clones represent 6.5% to 10%. The sample consisted of PBMCs. The source of these receptors is a male donor in good health and CMV-seronegative. Each CDR3 is given with its conserved first and last residue. Fields, in order: J gene, V gene, D gene, CDR3 protein, CDR3 DNA. D genes are given only for firm matches.

>TRBJ2-2|TRBV29-1|TRBD1
CSALQGANSGRRTGELFF
TGCAGCGCTTTACAGGGGGCAAATAGCGGTCGAAGGACCGGGGAGCTGTTTTTT
>TRBJ1-1|TRBV9|TRBD1
CASRGQGEPEAFF
TGTGCCAGTCGGGGACAGGGGGAGCCTGAAGCTTTCTTT
>TRBJ2-3|TRBV7-9|NA
CASRRGTDTQYF
TGTGCCAGCAGACGGGGCACAGATACGCAGTATTTT
>TRBJ1-2|TRBV4-1|NA
CASSQGSGPNYGYTF
TGCGCCAGCAGCCAAGGGTCAGGGCCTAACTATGGCTACACCTTC
>TRBJ2-1|TRBV27|TRBD2
CASSPRAGPRDNEQFF
TGTGCCAGCAGCCCGCGAGCGGGACCCAGGGACAATGAGCAGTTCTTC
>TRBJ2-5|TRBV13|NA
CASSEEGDWGQETQYF
TGTGCCAGCAGTGAAGAAGGGGATTGGGGCCAAGAGACCCAGTACTTC
>TRBJ2-1|TRBV4-3|NA
CASSQDTAEPYNEQFF
TGCGCCAGCAGCCAAGATACGGCGGAACCCTACAATGAGCAGTTCTTC
>TRBJ1-4|TRBV29-1|NA
CSVFRAGDEKLFF
TGCAGCGTCTTTAGGGCGGGTGATGAAAAACTGTTTTTT
>TRBJ1-5|TRBV19|NA
CASRYSNQPQHF
TGTGCCAGTAGATATAGCAATCAGCCCCAGCATTTT
>TRBJ2-7|TRBV7-8|TRBD2
CASSLRTSGARVEQYF
TGTGCCAGCAGCTTAAGGACTAGCGGGGCCCGTGTCGAGCAGTACTTC
>TRBJ1-1|TRBV7-2|TRBD1
CASSRQTGMNTEAFF
TGTGCCAGCAGCCGGCAGACAGGGATGAACACTGAAGCTTTCTTT
>TRBJ1-3|TRBV7-3|TRBD1
CATSTGPGNTIYF
TGTGCCACCTCGACAGGGCCAGGAAACACCATATATTTT
>TRBJ2-1|TRBV6-6|NA
CASSYSRARAYNEQFF
TGTGCCAGCAGTTACTCGCGGGCCCGAGCCTACAATGAGCAGTTCTTC
>TRBJ1-1|TRBV11-2|NA
CASSFGGGTEAFF
TGTGCCAGCAGCTTTGGGGGGGGTACTGAAGCTTTCTTT
>TRBJ1-3|TRBV5-1|NA
CASSPGNQRGTIYF
TGCGCCAGCAGCCCTGGGAACCAGCGGGGCACCATATATTTT
>TRBJ1-1|TRBV19|NA
CASSMGRQGEAFF
TGTGCCAGTAGTATGGGGAGGCAGGGTGAAGCTTTCTTT
>TRBJ1-2|TRBV30|NA
CAWRARGILYGYTF
TGTGCCTGGAGGGCCAGGGGCATTCTATATGGCTACACCTTC
>TRBJ2-3|TRBV5-1|TRBD2
CASSLGGTSGTDTQYF
TGCGCCAGCAGCTTGGGGGGGACTAGCGGCACAGATACGCAGTATTTT
>TRBJ2-7|TRBV18|TRBD1
CASSPETGAIDEQYF
TGTGCCAGCTCACCGGAGACAGGGGCCATCGACGAGCAGTACTTC
>TRBJ1-2|TRBV30|NA
CAWKGEYPNYGYTF
TGTGCCTGGAAGGGGGAGTACCCTAACTATGGCTACACCTTC
>TRBJ1-2|TRBV29-1|NA
CSVGGQPYGYTF
TGCAGCGTTGGCGGACAGCCCTATGGCTACACCTTC
>TRBJ2-1|TRBV10-2|TRBD2
CASSGLWREGNEQFF
TGCGCCAGCAGCGGACTATGGCGGGAGGGAAATGAGCAGTTCTTC
>TRBJ1-5|TRBV2|TRBD1
CASRRQGGGQPQHF
TGTGCCAGCAGGCGACAGGGCGGTGGTCAGCCCCAGCATTTT
>TRBJ2-3|TRBV7-8|TRBD2
CASSSPSGGTDTQYF
TGTGCCAGCAGCTCCCCGTCGGGGGGAACAGATACGCAGTATTTT
>TRBJ2-5|TRBV4-1|NA
CASSQDDPGKETQYF
TGCGCCAGCAGCCAAGATGATCCAGGGAAAGAGACCCAGTACTTC
>TRBJ1-1|TRBV5-1|TRBD1
CASSLGTGYTEAFF
TGCGCCAGCAGCTTGGGGACAGGTTACACTGAAGCTTTCTTT
>TRBJ1-1|TRBV7-8|TRBD1
CASSPRQGNTEAFF
TGTGCCAGCAGCCCCCGACAGGGAAACACTGAAGCTTTCTTT
>TRBJ1-4|TRBV6-1|TRBD1
CASSEVGTGRGKLFF
TGTGCCAGCAGTGAAGTGGGGACAGGGCGAGGAAAACTGTTTTTT
>TRBJ1-4|TRBV30|NA
CAWKGGGEKLFF
TGTGCCTGGAAAGGGGGAGGGGAAAAACTGTTTTTT
>TRBJ2-3|TRBV30|TRBD1
CAGQDGTDTQYF
TGTGCCGGACAGGACGGCACAGATACGCAGTATTTT
>TRBJ1-1|TRBV5-4|NA
CASSHWGYSGVTEAFF
TGTGCCAGCAGCCATTGGGGCTATTCAGGGGTTACTGAAGCTTTCTTT